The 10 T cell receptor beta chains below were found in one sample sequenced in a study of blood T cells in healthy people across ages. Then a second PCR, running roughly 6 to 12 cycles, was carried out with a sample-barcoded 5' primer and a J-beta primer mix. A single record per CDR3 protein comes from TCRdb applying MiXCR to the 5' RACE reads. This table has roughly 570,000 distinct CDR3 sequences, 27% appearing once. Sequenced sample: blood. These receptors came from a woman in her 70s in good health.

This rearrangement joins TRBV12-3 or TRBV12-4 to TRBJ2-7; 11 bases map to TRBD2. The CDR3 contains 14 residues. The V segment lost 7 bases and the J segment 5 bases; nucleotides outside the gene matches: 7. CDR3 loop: CASTQTLAGDEQYF. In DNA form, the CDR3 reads TGTGCCAGCACCCAGACACTAGCGGGAGACGAGCAGTACTTC.

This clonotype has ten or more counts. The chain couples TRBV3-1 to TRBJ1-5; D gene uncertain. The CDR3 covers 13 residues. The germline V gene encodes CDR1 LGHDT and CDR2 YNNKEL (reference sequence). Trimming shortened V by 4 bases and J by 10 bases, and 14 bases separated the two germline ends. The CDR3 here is CASSPLTAGPQHF. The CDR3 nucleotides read TGTGCCAGCAGCCCGCTGACGGCAGGCCCCCAGCATTTT.

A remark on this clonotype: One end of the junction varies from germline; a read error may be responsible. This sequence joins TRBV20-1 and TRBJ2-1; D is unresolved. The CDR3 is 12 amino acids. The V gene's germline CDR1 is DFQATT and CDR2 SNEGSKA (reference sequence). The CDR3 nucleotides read TGCAGTGCTAGACAAGGGCCAGAGACCCAATACTTC. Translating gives CSARQGPETQYF.

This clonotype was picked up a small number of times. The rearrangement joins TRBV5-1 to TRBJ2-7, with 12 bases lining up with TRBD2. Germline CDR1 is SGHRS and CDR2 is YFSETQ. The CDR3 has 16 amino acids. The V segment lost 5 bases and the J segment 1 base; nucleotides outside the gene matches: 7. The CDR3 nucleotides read TGCGCCAGCAGTTCCGGACTAGCGGGGCTATCCTACGAGCAGTACTTC. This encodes CASSSGLAGLSYEQYF.

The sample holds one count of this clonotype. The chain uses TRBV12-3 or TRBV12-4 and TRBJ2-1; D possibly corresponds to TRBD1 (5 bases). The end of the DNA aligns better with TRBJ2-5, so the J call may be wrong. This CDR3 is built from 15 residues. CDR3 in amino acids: CASSPSSRVGKTQYF. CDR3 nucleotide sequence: TGTGCCAGCAGTCCGAGTTCCAGGGTTGGGAAGACCCAGTACTTC.

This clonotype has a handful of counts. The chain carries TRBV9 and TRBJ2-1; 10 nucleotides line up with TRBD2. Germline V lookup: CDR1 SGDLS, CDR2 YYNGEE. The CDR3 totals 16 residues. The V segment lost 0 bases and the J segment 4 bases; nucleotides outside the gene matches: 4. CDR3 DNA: TGTGCCAGCAGCGTAGGAGGTAGCGGGGGGTACAATGAGCAGTTCTTC. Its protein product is CASSVGGSGGYNEQFF.

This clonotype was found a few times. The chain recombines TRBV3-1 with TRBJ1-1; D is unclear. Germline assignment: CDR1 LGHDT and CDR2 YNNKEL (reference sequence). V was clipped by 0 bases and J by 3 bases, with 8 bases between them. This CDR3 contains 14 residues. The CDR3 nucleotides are TGTGCCAGCAGCCAAGAGGGCGCGCACACTGAAGCTTTCTTT. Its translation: CASSQEGAHTEAFF.

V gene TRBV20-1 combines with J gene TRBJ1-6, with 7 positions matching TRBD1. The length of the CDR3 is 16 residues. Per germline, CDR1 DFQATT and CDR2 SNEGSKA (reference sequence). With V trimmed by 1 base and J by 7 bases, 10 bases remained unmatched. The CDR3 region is CSARVPGTDSNSPLHF. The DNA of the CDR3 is TGCAGTGCTAGAGTTCCTGGGACAGACTCAAATTCACCCCTCCACTTT.

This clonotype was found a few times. CDR3 in DNA: TGCAGCGTTGAAGAACTAGGTAATATGAACAATGAGCAGTTCTTC. Translating gives CSVEELGNMNNEQFF. The chain carries TRBV29-1 and TRBJ2-1, with a tentative D call TRBD2 (5 bases). V was shortened by 0 bases and J by 5 bases, with 14 bases between the two germline ends. Germline CDR1 is SQVTM and CDR2 is ANQGSEA. This CDR3 is built from 15 residues.

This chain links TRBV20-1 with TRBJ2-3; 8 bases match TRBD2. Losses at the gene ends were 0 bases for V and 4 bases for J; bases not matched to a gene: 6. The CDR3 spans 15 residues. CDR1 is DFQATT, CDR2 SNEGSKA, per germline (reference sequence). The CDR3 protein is CSARDPAGEADTQYF. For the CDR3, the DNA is TGCAGTGCTAGAGATCCAGCGGGGGAGGCAGATACGCAGTATTTT.